This T cell receptor (beta chain) was captured by sequencing in a study of blood T cell repertoires in COVID-19 (dated by TCRdb to 2018 to 2021). Context from the whole study: The collaborator samples originated in the United States, Italy and Spain and spanned the acute and convalescent phases of COVID-19. Deeply sampled blood TCRbeta repertoires from subjects exposed to, actively infected with, or recovered from COVID-19 were included in the dataset. Where available, HLA class I and class II types were obtained from metadata supplied by the sample provider rather than from assay-based typing. The samples were drawn from two sources: the first 160 participants of the ongoing ImmuneRACE study, and over 1,000 subjects contributed by 6 global collaborators. The prospective study material was composed of cDNA or gDNA derived from T cells, B-cell-depleted T cells, or PBMCs. The repertoires were made available in a free public database intended to serve as a resource for research on the immune response to SARS-CoV-2. Sample metadata almost always included a de-identified subject ID, COVID-19 status, age in years and sex. The investigation overall reported the following: How much clinical and demographic metadata was included differed by source and by participant, and the metadata was provided uncurated.

The CDR3 holds 16 amino acids from the cysteine to the phenylalanine. CDR3 DNA is the only sequence kept; it has 48 bases, read in frame from the first base. V loses 6 bases of germline sequence and J loses 2 bases, and the interval between the two ends is 18 bases. CDR1 is given as SGHRS and CDR2 as YFSETQ, both from the germline V gene. Worth noting for this clone: There is no known antigen for this receptor. No per-base quality is available; no much larger clone lies one base away.

TCRbeta CDR3 regions were amplified from genomic DNA using the immunoSEQ Assay, a bias-controlled multiplex PCR. As for the authors' bioinformatics: The number of nucleated cells in each sample was estimated from the amplification of reference gene primers within the assay. To quantify the absolute abundance of each unique TCRbeta CDR3 rearrangement, sequence reads were collapsed and filtered. Productive Simpson clonality was computed per sample as the square root of Simpson's diversity index over productive rearrangements. TCRdb re-hosts the immuneACCESS table, in-frame sequences only. Its copies lack some clones; in the studies checked, an unresolved V gene accounts for under half of them, and the cause for the rest is not known. For V, J and clone size, that table is used; D and trimming come from the DNA. Present in this sample are 360,000 or so clones, around nine tenths of which were seen just once. Jointly, the top ten make up 1.7% of the sample.

In the prospective study, participants were about 18 to 95 years old, resided in 24 geographic areas of the United States, and were enrolled through a virtual design. Cohort assignment in the prospective study relied on participant-reported clinical history from a screening survey and a study questionnaire. Recovered participants in ImmuneRACE Cohort 3 were defined as having two consecutive negative NP/OP PCR tests, clearance from a healthcare professional, or resolution of symptoms. Each participant in the prospective study had whole blood, serum and a nasopharyngeal or oropharyngeal swab collected by mobile phlebotomists. Additional blood draws and questionnaires over an approximately 2-month period could optionally be provided by prospective study participants. Before DNA extraction, blood samples from the prospective study were shipped at room temperature or frozen.

The TCR originated in a young woman who had recovered from COVID-19. The sequence is built from TRBV5-1 and TRBJ2-1; TRBD2 is a weak D gene call, 6 bases matching. The material sequenced was PBMCs or T cells enriched from blood (not recorded which). The DNA sequence is TGCGCCAGCAAAGAGGAGGGAACTGGGGCCTACAATGAGCAGTTCTTC. The resulting protein is CASKEEGTGAYNEQFF.